The next 4 T cell receptor beta chains were all read from a single sample in a study of siplizumab effects on memory and regulatory T cells. TCRdb keeps only in-frame clones here, not all; method: immunoSEQ multiplex PCR. Among 100,000 to 120,000 clones, roughly 92% were seen once, and the ten largest hold approximately 1.3%. The sequencing sample was made of CD4+ T cells sorted from blood. Receptors originate from a human donor in good health.

The rearrangement uses TRBV6-1 and TRBJ2-5; 11 positions match TRBD2. CDR1 and CDR2 (germline): MNHNS, SASEGT. The CDR3 runs 15 residues. V trimming: 8 bases; J trimming: 3 bases; junction bases outside the gene matches: 8. The CDR3 coding sequence is TGTGCCAGCCCCGGGGGGGGACTAGCGGAAGAGACCCAGTACTTC. This sequence encodes CASPGGGLAEETQYF.

The V and J genes are TRBV5-3 and TRBJ2-7; a weak D match, TRBD1 (6 bases). TRBV5-3 is classed as an ORF, of uncertain function. This CDR3 is 16 amino acids long. The ends were cut back, 2 bases at V and 4 bases at J, with 19 bases in the middle. CDR3 nucleotide sequence: TGTGCCAGAAGCTTTGAGGGGGAACAGACTGGGTACGAGCAGTACTTC. It codes for CARSFEGEQTGYEQYF.

The chain links TRBV4-1 to TRBJ1-1; D gene unclear. Trimming shortened V by 0 bases and J by 3 bases, and 8 bases separated the two germline ends. This CDR3 contains 14 residues. Germline V gene data show CDR1 as MGHRA and CDR2 as YSYEKL. DNA for the CDR3: TGCGCCAGCAGCCAAGATAATGTATACACTGAAGCTTTCTTT. Protein product: CASSQDNVYTEAFF.

The V gene is TRBV18, the J gene TRBJ2-7; no clear D. Trimming left V 2 bases short and J 6 bases short, with 8 bases between. The CDR3 is 12 amino acids. The germline gives CDR1 KGHSH, CDR2 LQKENI. CDR3 nucleotides: TGTGCCAGCTCACCATCGGGTTCCGAGCAGTACTTC. This gives the protein CASSPSGSEQYF.